The T cell receptor (beta chain) under discussion was sequenced for a study of shared clonotypes between healthy human individuals. Regarding the study as a whole: Sorted-subset sequencing was shown by rarefaction to be incomplete despite large depth.

Some clones are missing from TCRdb's copy, which holds only in-frame ones; the method was immunoSEQ multiplex PCR. The repertoire holds some 2.4 million clones, roughly 93% seen once, with about 0.38% in the top ten. Points on this clone: What it binds is unknown.

The material sequenced was naive CD4+ T cells from PBMCs. The subset: CD45RA+ positively selected. This TCR was sampled from a man younger than 35 in good health. Some clones in this sample may be carry-over from other donors' samples.

Here the CDR3 DNA reads TGTGCCAGCAGCTTACCGGGGGGAGGACCCTACGAGCAGTACTTC. Protein product: CASSLPGGGPYEQYF. The rearrangement joins TRBV7-2 to TRBJ2-7, with 7 bases that match TRBD2. The CDR3 extends over 15 amino acids. Germline V gene lookup returns CDR1 SGHTA and CDR2 FQGNSA. The ends lost 2 bases at V and 2 bases at J; junction bases unmatched: 6.